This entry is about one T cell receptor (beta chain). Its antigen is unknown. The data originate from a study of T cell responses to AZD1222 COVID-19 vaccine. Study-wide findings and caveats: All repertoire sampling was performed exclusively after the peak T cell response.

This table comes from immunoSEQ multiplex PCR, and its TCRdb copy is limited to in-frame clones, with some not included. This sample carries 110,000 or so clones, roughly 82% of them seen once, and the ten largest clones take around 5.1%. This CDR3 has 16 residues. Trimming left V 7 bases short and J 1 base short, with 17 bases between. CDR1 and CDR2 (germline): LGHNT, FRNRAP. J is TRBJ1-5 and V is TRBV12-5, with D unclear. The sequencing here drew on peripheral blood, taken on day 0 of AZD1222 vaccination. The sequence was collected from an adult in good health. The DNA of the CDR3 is TGTGCTAGTGCTCACCTCCCGGGATGGAGCAATCAGCCCCAGCATTTT. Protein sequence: CASAHLPGWSNQPQHF. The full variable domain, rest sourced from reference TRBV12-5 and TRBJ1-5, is DARVTQTPRHKVTEMGQEVTMRCQPILGHNTVFWYRQTMMQGLELLAYFRNRAPLDDSGMPKDRFSAEMPDATLATLKIQPSEPRDSAVYFCASAHLPGWSNQPQHFGDGTRLSIL.